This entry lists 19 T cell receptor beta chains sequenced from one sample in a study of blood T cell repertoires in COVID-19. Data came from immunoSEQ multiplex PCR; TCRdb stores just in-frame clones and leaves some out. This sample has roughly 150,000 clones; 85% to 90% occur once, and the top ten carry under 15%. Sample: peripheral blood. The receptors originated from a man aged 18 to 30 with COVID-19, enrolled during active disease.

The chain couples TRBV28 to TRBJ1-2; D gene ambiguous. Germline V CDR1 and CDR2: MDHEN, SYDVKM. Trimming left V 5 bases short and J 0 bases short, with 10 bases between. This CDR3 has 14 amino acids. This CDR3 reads CASSRSGANYGYTF. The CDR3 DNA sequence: TGTGCCAGCAGTCGCTCTGGAGCTAACTATGGCTACACCTTC.

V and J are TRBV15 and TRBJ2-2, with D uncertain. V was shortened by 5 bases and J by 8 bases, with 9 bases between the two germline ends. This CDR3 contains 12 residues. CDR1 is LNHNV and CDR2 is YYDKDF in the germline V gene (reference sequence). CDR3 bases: TGTGCCACCAGCCTCGAGTCGGGGGAGCTGTTTTTT. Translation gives CATSLESGELFF.

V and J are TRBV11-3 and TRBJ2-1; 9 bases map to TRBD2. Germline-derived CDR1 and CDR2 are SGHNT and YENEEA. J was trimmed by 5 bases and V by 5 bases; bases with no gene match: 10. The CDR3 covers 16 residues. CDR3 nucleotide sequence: TGTGCCAGCAGCCCACGTAGCGGGAGTGGGAACAATGAGCAGTTCTTC. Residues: CASSPRSGSGNNEQFF.

CDR3 nucleotides: TGTGCCAGCGGTGGCAGGGGTAACACTGAAGCTTTCTTT. Translating it yields CASGGRGNTEAFF. The gene calls are TRBV5-4 and TRBJ1-1; D may be TRBD1 (6 bases). Per the germline V gene, CDR1 is SGHNT and CDR2 is YYREEE (reference sequence). The ends were cut back, 7 bases at V and 2 bases at J, with 12 bases in the middle. The CDR3 has 13 amino acids.

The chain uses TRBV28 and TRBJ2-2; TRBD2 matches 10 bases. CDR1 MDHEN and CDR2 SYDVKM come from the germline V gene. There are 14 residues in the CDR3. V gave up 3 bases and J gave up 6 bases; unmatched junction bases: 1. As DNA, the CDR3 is TGTGCCAGCAGTTTGAGCGGGAGGGCCGGGGAGCTGTTTTTT. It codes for CASSLSGRAGELFF.

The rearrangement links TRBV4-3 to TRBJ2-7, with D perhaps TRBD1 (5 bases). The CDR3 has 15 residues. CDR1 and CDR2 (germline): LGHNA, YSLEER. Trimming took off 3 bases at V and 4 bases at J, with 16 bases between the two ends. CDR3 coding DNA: TGCGCCAGCAGCCAGTCCGGTAGGGGTCGTTACGAGCAGTACTTC. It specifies CASSQSGRGRYEQYF.

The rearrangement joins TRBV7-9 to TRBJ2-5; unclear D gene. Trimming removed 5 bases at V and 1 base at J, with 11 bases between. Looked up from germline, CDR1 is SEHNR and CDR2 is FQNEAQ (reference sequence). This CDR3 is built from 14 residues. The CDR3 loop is CASSQRRSQETQYF. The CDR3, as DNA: TGTGCCAGCAGCCAGCGACGGAGCCAAGAGACCCAGTACTTC.

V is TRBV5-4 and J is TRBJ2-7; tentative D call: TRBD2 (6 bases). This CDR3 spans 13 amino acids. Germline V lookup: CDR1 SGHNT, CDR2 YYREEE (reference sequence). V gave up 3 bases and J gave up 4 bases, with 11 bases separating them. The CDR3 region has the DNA TGTGCCAGCAGCTCCAATGGAGGGTACGAGCAGTACTTC. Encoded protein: CASSSNGGYEQYF.

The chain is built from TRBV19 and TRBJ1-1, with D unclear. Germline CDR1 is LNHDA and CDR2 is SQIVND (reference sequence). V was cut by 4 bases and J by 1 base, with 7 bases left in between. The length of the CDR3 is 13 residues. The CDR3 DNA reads TGTGCCAGTAGTAGAGCGGGGAACACTGAAGCTTTCTTT. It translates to CASSRAGNTEAFF. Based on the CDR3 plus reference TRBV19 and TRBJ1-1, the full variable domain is DGGITQSPKYLFRKEGQNVTLSCEQNLNHDAMYWYRQDPGQGLRLIYYSQIVNDFQKGDIAEGYSVSREKKESFPLTVTSAQKNPTAFYLCASSRAGNTEAFFGQGTRLTVV.

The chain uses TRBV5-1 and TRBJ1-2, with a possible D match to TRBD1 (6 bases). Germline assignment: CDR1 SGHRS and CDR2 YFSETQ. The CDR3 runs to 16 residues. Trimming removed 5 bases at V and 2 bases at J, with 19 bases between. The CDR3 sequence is CASSLDATGYNYGYTF. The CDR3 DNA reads TGCGCCAGCAGTCTGGACGCGACAGGTTACAACTATGGCTACACCTTC.

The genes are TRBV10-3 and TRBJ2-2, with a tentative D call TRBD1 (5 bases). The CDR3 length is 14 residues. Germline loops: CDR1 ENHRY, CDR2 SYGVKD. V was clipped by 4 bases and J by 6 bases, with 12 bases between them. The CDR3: CAISGTDKSGELFF. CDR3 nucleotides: TGTGCCATCAGTGGGACGGACAAGTCCGGGGAGCTGTTTTTT.

The CDR3, as DNA: TGTGCCAGCAGCCCCCAAAGCGGGATCTCCTACAATGAGCAGTTCTTC. It yields the protein CASSPQSGISYNEQFF. The chain has TRBV7-3 and TRBJ2-1, with 7 bases lining up with TRBD2. CDR3 length: 16 residues. CDR1 SGHTA and CDR2 FQGTGA come from the germline V gene. The V and J ends lost 5 bases and 0 bases, in that order; junction bases with no gene match: 7.

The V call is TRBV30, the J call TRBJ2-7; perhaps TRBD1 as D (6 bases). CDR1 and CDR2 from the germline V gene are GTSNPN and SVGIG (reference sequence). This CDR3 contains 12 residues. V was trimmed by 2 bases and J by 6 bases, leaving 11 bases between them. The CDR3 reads CAWSPTGFEQYF. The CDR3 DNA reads TGTGCCTGGAGTCCAACAGGGTTCGAGCAGTACTTC.

The CDR3: CASSIDRPGGGYNEQFF. DNA of the CDR3: TGTGCCAGTAGTATAGATCGGCCGGGAGGGGGTTACAATGAGCAGTTCTTC. The gene calls are TRBV19 and TRBJ2-1, with 8 bases identical to TRBD2. Trimming at V came to 0 bases and at J to 4 bases, leaving 8 bases not matched to a gene. The CDR3 extends over 17 amino acids. Germline V gives CDR1 LNHDA, CDR2 SQIVND (reference sequence).

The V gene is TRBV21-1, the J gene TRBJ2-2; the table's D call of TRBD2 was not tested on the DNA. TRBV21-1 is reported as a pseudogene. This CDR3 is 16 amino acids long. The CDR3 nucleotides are TGTGCCAGCAGCAAAGAAGGAGCGGGATACACCGGGGAGCTGTTTTTT. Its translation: CASSKEGAGYTGELFF.

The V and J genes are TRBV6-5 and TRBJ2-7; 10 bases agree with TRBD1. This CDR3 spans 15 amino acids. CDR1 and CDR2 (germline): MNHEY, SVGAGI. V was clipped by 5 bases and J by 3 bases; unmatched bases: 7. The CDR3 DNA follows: TGTGCCAGCAGTCAAATCCGGGACAGGGGCTACGAGCAGTACTTC. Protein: CASSQIRDRGYEQYF.

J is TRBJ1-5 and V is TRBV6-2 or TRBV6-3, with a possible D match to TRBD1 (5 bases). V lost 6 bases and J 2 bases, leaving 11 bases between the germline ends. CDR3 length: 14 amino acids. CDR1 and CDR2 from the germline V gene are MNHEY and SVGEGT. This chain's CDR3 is CASSPREGNQPQHF. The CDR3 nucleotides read TGTGCCAGCAGCCCCAGGGAGGGCAATCAGCCCCAGCATTTT.

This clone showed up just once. The CDR3 sequence: CASSLPTSGTYEQYF. DNA of the CDR3: TGTGCCAGCAGTCTCCCCACTAGCGGAACCTACGAGCAGTACTTC. J is TRBJ2-7 and V is TRBV28; TRBD2 matches 8 bases. This CDR3 contains 15 residues. CDR1 is MDHEN, CDR2 SYDVKM, per germline. After removal of 5 bases from V and 2 bases from J, the junction contained 8 bases not matched to a gene.

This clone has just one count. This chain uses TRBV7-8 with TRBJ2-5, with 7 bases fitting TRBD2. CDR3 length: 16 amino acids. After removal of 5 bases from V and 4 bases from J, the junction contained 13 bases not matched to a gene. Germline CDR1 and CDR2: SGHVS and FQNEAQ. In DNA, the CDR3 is TGTGCCAGCAGCCCGGAGCTAGCGGCAGCTTCAGAGACCCAGTACTTC. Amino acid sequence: CASSPELAAASETQYF.